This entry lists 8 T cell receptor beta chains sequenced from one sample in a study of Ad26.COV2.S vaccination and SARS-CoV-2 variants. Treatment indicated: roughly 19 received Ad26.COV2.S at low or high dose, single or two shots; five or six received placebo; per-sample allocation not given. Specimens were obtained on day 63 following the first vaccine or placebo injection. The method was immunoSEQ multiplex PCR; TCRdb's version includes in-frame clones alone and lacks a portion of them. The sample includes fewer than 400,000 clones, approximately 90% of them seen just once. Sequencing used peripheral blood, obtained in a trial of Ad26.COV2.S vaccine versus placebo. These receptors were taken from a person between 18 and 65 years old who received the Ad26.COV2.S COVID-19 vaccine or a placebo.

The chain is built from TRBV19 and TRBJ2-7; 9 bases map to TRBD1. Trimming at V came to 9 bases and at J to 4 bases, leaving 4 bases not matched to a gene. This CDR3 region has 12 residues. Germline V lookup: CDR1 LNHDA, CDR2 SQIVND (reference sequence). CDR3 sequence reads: CASGGQGYEQYF. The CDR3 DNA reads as TGTGCCAGCGGGGGACAGGGTTACGAGCAGTACTTC.

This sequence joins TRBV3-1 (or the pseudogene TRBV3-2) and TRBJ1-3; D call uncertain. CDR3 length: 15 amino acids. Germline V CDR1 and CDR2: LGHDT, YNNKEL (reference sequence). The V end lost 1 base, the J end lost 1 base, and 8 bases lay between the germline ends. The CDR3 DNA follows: TGTGCCAGCAGCCAAGTTGGGATGTCTGGAAACACCATATATTTT. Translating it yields CASSQVGMSGNTIYF.

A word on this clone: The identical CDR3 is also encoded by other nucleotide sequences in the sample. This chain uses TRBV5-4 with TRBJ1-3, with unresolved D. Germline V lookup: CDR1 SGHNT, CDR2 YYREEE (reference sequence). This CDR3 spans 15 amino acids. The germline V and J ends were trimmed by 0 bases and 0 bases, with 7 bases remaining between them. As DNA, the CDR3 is TGTGCCAGCAGCTTGGCCCCGGACTCTGGAAACACCATATATTTT. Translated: CASSLAPDSGNTIYF.

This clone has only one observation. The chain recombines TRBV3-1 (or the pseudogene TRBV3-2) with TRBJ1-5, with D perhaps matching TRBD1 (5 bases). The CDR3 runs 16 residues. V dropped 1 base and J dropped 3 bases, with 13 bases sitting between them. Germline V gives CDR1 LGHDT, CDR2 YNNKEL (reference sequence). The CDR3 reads CASSQGGTLTNQPQHF. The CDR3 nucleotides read TGTGCCAGCAGCCAAGGTGGGACTCTCACCAATCAGCCCCAGCATTTT.

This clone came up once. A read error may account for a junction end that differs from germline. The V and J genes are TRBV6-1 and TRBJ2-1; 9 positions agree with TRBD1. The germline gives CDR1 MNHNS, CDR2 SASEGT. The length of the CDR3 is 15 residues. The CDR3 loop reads CASSQAGTGWNEQFF. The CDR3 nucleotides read TGTGCCAGCAGTCAAGCCGGGACAGGGTGGAATGAGCAGTTCTTC.

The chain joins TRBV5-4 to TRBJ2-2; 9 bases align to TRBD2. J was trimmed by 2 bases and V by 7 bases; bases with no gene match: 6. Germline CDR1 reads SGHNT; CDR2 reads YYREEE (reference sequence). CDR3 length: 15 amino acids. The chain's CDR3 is CASGPGLANTGELFF. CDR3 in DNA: TGTGCCAGCGGCCCGGGACTAGCCAACACCGGGGAGCTGTTTTTT.

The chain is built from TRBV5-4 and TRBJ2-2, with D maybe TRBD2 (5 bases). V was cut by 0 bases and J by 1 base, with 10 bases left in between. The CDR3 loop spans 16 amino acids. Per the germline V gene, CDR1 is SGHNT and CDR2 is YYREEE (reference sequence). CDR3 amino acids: CASSLDAGMNTGELFF. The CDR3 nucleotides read TGTGCCAGCAGCTTGGACGCGGGTATGAACACCGGGGAGCTGTTTTTT.

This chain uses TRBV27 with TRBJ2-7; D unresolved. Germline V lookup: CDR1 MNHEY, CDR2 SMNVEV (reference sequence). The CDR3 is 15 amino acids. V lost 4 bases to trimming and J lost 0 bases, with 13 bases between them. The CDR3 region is CASSSGWGSSYEQYF. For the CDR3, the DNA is TGTGCCAGCAGTTCTGGGTGGGGTAGCTCCTACGAGCAGTACTTC.